This T cell receptor (beta chain) was obtained from a study of blood T cell repertoires in COVID-19. Study details: Samples taken during acute and convalescent COVID-19 were collected in the United States, Italy and Spain. T cells, B-cell-depleted T cells, or PBMCs supplied cDNA or gDNA.

Per the original methods: Counts of nucleated cells, estimated from reference gene primer amplification, were obtained. The data were produced by immunoSEQ multiplex PCR, yet TCRdb's version contains in-frame clones alone and is incomplete. The V and J calls and the clone size are those of that table, but D and trimming were determined from the DNA. This sample yields around 25,000 clones, of which 70% to 90% are seen a single time; approximately 17% belongs to the top ten. The CDR3 sequence is 14 residues long. CDR1 is SGHVS and CDR2 is FQNEAQ in the germline V gene. V lost 6 bases to trimming and J lost 4 bases; unmatched junction nucleotides: 5. This clone was seen once.

The sample was peripheral blood. This clonotype was sampled from a woman older than 75 with acute or convalescent COVID-19. This chain joins TRBV7-8 and TRBJ1-5; TRBD1 matches at 8 bases. CDR3 sequence (DNA): TGTGCCAGCAGTTTAAACAGGGGGAATCAGCCCCAGCATTTT. This encodes CASSLNRGNQPQHF.